This TCR beta chain was retrieved from a study of blood T cell repertoires in COVID-19. Libraries were prepared by immunoSEQ multiplex PCR; TCRdb keeps only in-frame clonotypes and omits some of them. The repertoire has approximately 190,000 clones, approximately 84% of them found once; the top ten carry 4% to 6%. Trimming cost V 5 bases and J 4 bases; bases outside gene matches: 9. Germline assignment: CDR1 LNHDA and CDR2 SQIVND (reference sequence). CDR3 length: 15 residues. The chain joins TRBV19 to TRBJ2-7, with 9 bases that match TRBD1. This sequence was found in a woman aged 70 to 79 with active or convalescent COVID-19. Sample: peripheral blood. CDR3 sequence reads: CASSFPGQGLYEQYF. CDR3 sequence (DNA): TGTGCCAGTAGTTTTCCGGGACAGGGTCTTTACGAGCAGTACTTC.